This passage covers 23 T cell receptor beta chains from one sample sequenced in a study of siplizumab effects on memory and regulatory T cells. Only in-frame clones appear in the TCRdb table, and some are missing; sequencing was by immunoSEQ multiplex PCR. The sample has roughly 120,000 clones, 90% to 95% seen once; the top ten hold around 1.7%. Sample: non-Treg CD4+ T cells sorted from blood. These receptors were taken from a human donor in good health.

The chain carries TRBV18 and TRBJ1-1; 9 positions match TRBD1. Germline CDR1 KGHSH, CDR2 LQKENI. V was clipped by 3 bases and J by 4 bases; unmatched bases: 9. The CDR3 is 16 amino acids. CDR3 loop: CASSPRQGGMGTEAFF. The CDR3, as DNA: TGTGCCAGCTCACCTAGACAGGGGGGTATGGGCACTGAAGCTTTCTTT.

The rearrangement uses TRBV2 and TRBJ2-3; maybe TRBD1 (6 bases). The CDR3 length is 13 residues. The germline V gene encodes CDR1 SNHLY and CDR2 FYNNEI. V lost 4 bases and J lost 4, with 9 bases in between. The CDR3 loop reads CASSAQGSDTQYF. CDR3 nucleotide sequence: TGTGCCAGCAGTGCACAGGGTTCAGATACGCAGTATTTT.

V gene TRBV5-1 combines with J gene TRBJ2-1; D not resolved. The V and J ends lost 0 bases and 5 bases respectively, with 9 bases between them. The CDR3 is 14 residues long. Per the germline V gene, CDR1 is SGHRS and CDR2 is YFSETQ. Written as DNA, the CDR3 is TGCGCCAGCAGCTTGGTCACAGCTAACAATGAGCAGTTCTTC. Translating it yields CASSLVTANNEQFF.

The chain has TRBV5-1 and TRBJ2-6; D gene uncertain. V was cut by 4 bases and J by 0 bases, with 8 bases left in between. The CDR3 spans 15 residues. CDR1 and CDR2 (germline): SGHRS, YFSETQ. The CDR3 nucleotides read TGCGCCAGCAGCCAAGAAAGCTCTGGGGCCAACGTCCTGACTTTC. Translation: CASSQESSGANVLTF.

The chain combines TRBV19 with TRBJ2-7; TRBD2 agrees at 7 bases. Germline lookup yields CDR1 LNHDA and CDR2 SQIVND (reference sequence). The CDR3 totals 15 residues. J lost 3 bases, V lost 5 bases, and 10 bases had no gene match. The CDR3 region has the DNA TGTGCCAGTAGTCGCCCCTGGGGGGGTGGCTACGAGCAGTACTTC. It specifies CASSRPWGGGYEQYF.

This clone appeared once. The chain carries TRBV9 and TRBJ2-2, with a weak D call TRBD1 (6 bases). In germline, CDR1 is SGDLS, CDR2 YYNGEE. The CDR3 totals 17 residues. The V and J ends lost 0 bases and 3 bases respectively, with 15 bases between them. The CDR3 region is CASSVAGQTTYTGELFF. In DNA form, the CDR3 reads TGTGCCAGCAGCGTAGCGGGACAAACTACGTACACCGGGGAGCTGTTTTTT. The whole variable domain, remainder taken from reference TRBV9 and TRBJ2-2, is DSGVTQTPKHLITATGQRVTLRCSPRSGDLSVYWYQQSLDQGLQFLIQYYNGEERAKGNILERFSAQQFPDLHSELNLSSLELGDSALYFCASSVAGQTTYTGELFFGEGSRLTVL.

This chain joins TRBV21-1 and TRBJ2-7; the listed D gene, TRBD1, was not tested against the DNA. TRBV21-1 is designated a pseudogene. The CDR3 extends over 16 amino acids. The CDR3 loop reads CASTRDPGTGWYEQYF. The CDR3 bases are TGTGCCAGCACCCGCGACCCAGGGACAGGGTGGTACGAGCAGTACTTC.

The V and J genes are TRBV19 and TRBJ1-1, with D possibly matching TRBD1 (6 bases). This CDR3 has 14 amino acids. Germline V gene lookup returns CDR1 LNHDA and CDR2 SQIVND (reference sequence). Trimming cost V 2 bases and J 11 bases, with 18 bases left between them. CDR3 in amino acids: CASSIPLQGPAAFF. As DNA, the CDR3 is TGTGCCAGTAGTATACCCTTGCAGGGGCCTGCGGCTTTCTTT.

J is TRBJ2-1 and V is TRBV4-1; 7 positions match TRBD1. The CDR3 runs 19 residues. Germline-derived CDR1 and CDR2 are MGHRA and YSYEKL. V shed 1 base and J 0 bases; nucleotides not matched to a gene: 12. The CDR3 loop is CASSQGYTDRARSYNEQFF. DNA for the CDR3: TGCGCCAGCAGCCAAGGCTATACCGACAGGGCGCGCTCCTACAATGAGCAGTTCTTC.

The chain carries TRBV30 and TRBJ1-2; no firm D call. The CDR3 has 12 residues. Germline V gene sequence: CDR1 GTSNPN, CDR2 SVGIG (reference sequence). Trimming shortened V by 0 bases and J by 10 bases, and 12 bases separated the two germline ends. In nucleotides, the CDR3 is TGTGCCTGGAGTGTACAGTCCGGCCTCTACACCTTC. This codes for CAWSVQSGLYTF.

This rearrangement joins TRBV6-5 to TRBJ1-6; D not certain. V shed 5 bases and J shed 5 bases, with 13 bases lying between them. CDR3 length: 15 amino acids. CDR1 is MNHEY and CDR2 is SVGAGI in the germline V gene. Written as DNA, the CDR3 is TGTGCCAGCAGTCCTGCGACGGGCAATAATTCACCCCTCCACTTT. Protein sequence: CASSPATGNNSPLHF.

This sequence joins TRBV10-3 and TRBJ2-1, with 7 bases identical to TRBD1. V lost 4 bases and J lost 3; bases outside the gene matches: 6. CDR3 length: 15 amino acids. Per germline, CDR1 ENHRY and CDR2 SYGVKD. The CDR3 is CAISGGQVNYNEQFF. The CDR3 DNA sequence: TGTGCCATCAGTGGTGGACAGGTTAACTACAATGAGCAGTTCTTC.

V is TRBV30 and J is TRBJ2-1; no clear D. The germline V gene encodes CDR1 GTSNPN and CDR2 SVGIG (reference sequence). Trimming stripped 2 bases from V and 9 bases from J, with 8 bases between. The CDR3 contains 11 residues. The CDR3 sequence is CAWSTHPEQFF. The DNA of the CDR3 is TGTGCCTGGAGTACCCACCCTGAGCAGTTCTTC.

The chain employs TRBV27 and TRBJ2-7, with TRBD2 matching over 11 bases. This CDR3 is built from 16 residues. The V gene's germline CDR1 is MNHEY and CDR2 SMNVEV (reference sequence). Trimming took 7 bases from V and 3 from J; bases not matched to a gene: 11. The CDR3 DNA sequence: TGTGCCAGCAACTTAATAGCGGGAGGGCCCCTCTACGAGCAGTACTTC. Protein sequence: CASNLIAGGPLYEQYF.

The rearrangement links TRBV7-9 to TRBJ1-4; 7 positions agree with TRBD1. Germline V gene sequence: CDR1 SEHNR, CDR2 FQNEAQ (reference sequence). J was trimmed by 4 bases and V by 5 bases; bases with no gene match: 4. The CDR3 is 14 amino acids. The DNA for the CDR3 is TGTGCCAGCAGCCCGACAGGGCATAATGAAAAACTGTTTTTT. Translating it yields CASSPTGHNEKLFF.

A single count supports this clone. The chain is built from TRBV18 and TRBJ2-7; TRBD1 agrees at 10 bases. Trimming removed 1 base from V and 3 bases from J; junction bases left unmatched: 6. Germline loops: CDR1 KGHSH, CDR2 LQKENI. CDR3 length equals 16 residues. The CDR3 region is CASSPLSGQGRYEQYF. The CDR3 region has the DNA TGTGCCAGCTCACCACTATCGGGACAGGGGCGCTACGAGCAGTACTTC. The full variable domain, in which reference TRBV18 and TRBJ2-7 provide the parts outside the CDR3, is NAGVMQNPRHLVRRRGQEARLRCSPMKGHSHVYWYRQLPEEGLKFMVYLQKENIIDESGMPKERFSAEFPKEGPSILRIQQVVRGDSAAYFCASSPLSGQGRYEQYFGPGTRLTVT.

The genes are TRBV7-2 and TRBJ2-7; 9 bases fit TRBD2. The V gene's germline CDR1 is SGHTA and CDR2 FQGNSA. CDR3 size: 13 residues. Trimming cost V 5 bases and J 5 bases; bases outside gene matches: 4. The CDR3 DNA is TGTGCCAGCAGCCCGCGGGGGGGCGACGAGCAGTACTTC. Translated, it gives CASSPRGGDEQYF.

The chain recombines TRBV18 with TRBJ2-2, with 7 bases matching TRBD2. The CDR3 is 16 amino acids. Germline CDR1 is KGHSH and CDR2 is LQKENI. Trimming at V came to 1 base and at J to 6 bases, leaving 8 bases not matched to a gene. The CDR3 coding sequence is TGTGCCAGCTCACCACTTAATGGCGGGAGCCCCGGGGAGCTGTTTTTT. Protein product: CASSPLNGGSPGELFF.

The rearrangement links TRBV6-1 to TRBJ2-5, with D unclear. Germline assignment: CDR1 MNHNS and CDR2 SASEGT. This CDR3 comprises 15 residues. V was clipped by 11 bases and J by 1 base, with 20 bases between them. The CDR3, as DNA: TGTGCCTGCGCCAACCCGGTAACGGGCCAAGAGACCCAGTACTTC. This encodes CACANPVTGQETQYF.

The chain is built from TRBV29-1 and TRBJ1-2, with no clear D. There are 13 residues in the CDR3. The ends were cut back, 4 bases at V and 7 bases at J, with 16 bases in the middle. Germline V gene data show CDR1 as SQVTM and CDR2 as ANQGSEA. Written as DNA, the CDR3 is TGCAGCGTTGCTCTGGCAGTAAACGTTGGCTACACCTTC. Encoded protein: CSVALAVNVGYTF. Variable domain in full (rest from reference TRBV29-1 and TRBJ1-2): SAVISQKPSRDICQRGTSLTIQCQVDSQVTMMFWYRQQPGQSLTLIATANQGSEATYESGFVIDKFPISRPNLTFSTLTVSNMSPEDSSIYLCSVALAVNVGYTFGSGTRLTVV.

The rearrangement uses TRBV6-8 and TRBJ1-1; D perhaps matches TRBD1 (5 bases). The CDR3 runs to 12 residues. Germline V gives CDR1 MNHGY, CDR2 SAAAGT. V lost 6 bases to trimming and J lost 4 bases, with 9 bases between them. The CDR3 DNA is TGTGCCAGCAGAGGGACGGGCACTGAAGCTTTCTTT. Protein sequence: CASRGTGTEAFF.

The chain combines TRBV15 with TRBJ1-1, with a tentative D call TRBD1 (5 bases). From germline, CDR1 is LNHNV and CDR2 YYDKDF (reference sequence). V was cut by 0 bases and J by 5 bases, with 13 bases left in between. CDR3 length: 15 residues. This chain's CDR3 is CATSRDPGGWTEAFF. The CDR3 DNA reads TGTGCCACCAGCAGAGATCCCGGGGGATGGACTGAAGCTTTCTTT. The whole variable domain, filled in from reference TRBV15 and TRBJ1-1, reads DAMVIQNPRYQVTQFGKPVTLSCSQTLNHNVMYWYQQKSSQAPKLLFHYYDKDFNNEADTPDNFQSRRPNTSFCFLDIRSPGLGDTAMYLCATSRDPGGWTEAFFGQGTRLTVV.

V usage is TRBV27 and J usage is TRBJ2-7; 7 bases map to TRBD2. Germline trimming cut 8 bases from V and 6 bases from J; bases unmatched to any gene: 13. Germline values: CDR1 MNHEY, CDR2 SMNVEV (reference sequence). The CDR3 is 14 residues long. CDR3 nucleotide sequence: TGTGCCAGCGCTAACCCGGAGCGGGGACGCGAGCAGTACTTC. Protein product: CASANPERGREQYF.